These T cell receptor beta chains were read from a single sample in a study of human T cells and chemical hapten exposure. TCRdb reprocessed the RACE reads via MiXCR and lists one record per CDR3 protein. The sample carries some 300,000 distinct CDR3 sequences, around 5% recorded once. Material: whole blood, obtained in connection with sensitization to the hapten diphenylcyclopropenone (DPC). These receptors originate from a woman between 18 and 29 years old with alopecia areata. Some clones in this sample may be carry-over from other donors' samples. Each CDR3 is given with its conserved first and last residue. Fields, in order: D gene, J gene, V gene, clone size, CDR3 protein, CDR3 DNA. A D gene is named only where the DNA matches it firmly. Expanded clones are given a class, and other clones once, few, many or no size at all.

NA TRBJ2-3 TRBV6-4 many CASSANGDGTDTQYF TGTGCCAGCAGTGCCAACGGGGACGGGACGGATACGCAGTATTTT
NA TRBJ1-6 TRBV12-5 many CASGLNRALGNSPLHF TGTGCTAGTGGTTTGAACAGGGCGCTGGGGAATTCACCCCTCCACTTT
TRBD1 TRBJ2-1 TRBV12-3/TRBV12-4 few CASRRTGGRDEQFF TGTGCCAGCAGGCGGACAGGGGGCAGGGATGAGCAGTTCTTC
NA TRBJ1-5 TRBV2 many CASRTTAFNQPQHF TGTGCCAGCAGAACGACAGCTTTCAATCAGCCCCAGCATTTT
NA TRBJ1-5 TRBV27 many CASSLVLDQPQHF TGTGCCAGCAGTTTAGTCCTCGATCAGCCCCAGCATTTT
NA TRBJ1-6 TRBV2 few CASRDSMTSYNSPLHF TGTGCCAGCAGGGACAGTATGACCTCCTATAATTCACCCCTCCACTTT
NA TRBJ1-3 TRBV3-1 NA CASGEFGSGNTIYF TGTGCCAGCGGGGAGTTTGGATCTGGAAACACCATATATTTT
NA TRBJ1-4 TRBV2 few CASSGRSDEKLFF TGTGCCAGCAGTGGAAGGAGTGATGAAAAACTGTTTTTT
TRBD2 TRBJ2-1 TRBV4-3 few CASSQDWGEAGGPYNEQFF TGCGCCAGCAGCCAAGATTGGGGAGAAGCGGGGGGTCCCTACAATGAGCAGTTCTTC
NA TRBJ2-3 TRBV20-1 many CSARSLNTDTQYF TGCAGTGCTAGGAGTTTAAACACAGATACGCAGTATTTT
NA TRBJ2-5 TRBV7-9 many CASSLAGETQYF TGTGCCAGCAGCTTAGCGGGAGAGACCCAGTACTTC
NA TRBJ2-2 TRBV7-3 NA CASSSTSPNTGELFF TGTGCCAGCAGCTCAACATCACCGAACACCGGGGAGCTGTTTTTT
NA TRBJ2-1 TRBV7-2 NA CASSLSARPFF TGTGCCAGCAGCTTATCTGCTCGCCCGTTCTTC
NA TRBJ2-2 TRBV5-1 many CASSLESGMNTGELFF TGCGCCAGCAGCTTGGAGTCAGGAATGAACACCGGGGAGCTGTTTTTT
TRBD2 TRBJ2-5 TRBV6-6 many CASSYSGGAETQYF TGTGCCAGCAGTTACAGCGGGGGGGCAGAGACCCAGTACTTC
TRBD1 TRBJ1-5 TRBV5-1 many CASSIQQGIYQPQHF TGCGCCAGCAGCATCCAACAGGGGATCTATCAGCCCCAGCATTTT
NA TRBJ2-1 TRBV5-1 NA CASSGSPSSSYNEQFF TGCGCCAGCAGCGGCAGCCCGTCGAGCTCCTACAATGAGCAGTTCTTC
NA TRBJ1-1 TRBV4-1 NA CASSRHDGLNTEAFF TGCGCCAGCAGCCGCCATGACGGCCTGAACACTGAAGCTTTCTTT
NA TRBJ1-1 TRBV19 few CASSPRGRNTEAFF TGTGCCAGTAGCCCCAGGGGTAGGAACACTGAAGCTTTCTTT
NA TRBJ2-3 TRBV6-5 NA CASSYDGTTTDTQYF TGTGCCAGCAGTTACGACGGGACCACCACAGATACGCAGTATTTT
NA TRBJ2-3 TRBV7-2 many CASSFRNARDTQYF TGTGCCAGCAGCTTCCGTAACGCACGGGATACGCAGTATTTT
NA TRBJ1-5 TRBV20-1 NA CSVGQGKQPQHF TGCAGTGTAGGGCAGGGGAAGCAGCCCCAGCATTTT
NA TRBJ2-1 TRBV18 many CASSPPPENEQFF TGTGCCAGCTCACCCCCTCCGGAGAATGAGCAGTTCTTC
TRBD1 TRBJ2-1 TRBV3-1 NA CASKGGQGNYNEQFF TGTGCCAGCAAAGGGGGACAGGGAAACTACAATGAGCAGTTCTTC
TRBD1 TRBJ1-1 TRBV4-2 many CASSQGDRVKAFF TGTGCCAGCAGCCAAGGTGACAGGGTGAAAGCTTTCTTT
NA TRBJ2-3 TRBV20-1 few CSTQLAPRGDTQYF TGCAGTACACAACTAGCTCCACGCGGAGATACGCAGTATTTT
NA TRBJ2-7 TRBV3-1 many CASSQGGAGQQYF TGTGCCAGCAGCCAAGGGGGGGCCGGGCAGCAGTACTTC
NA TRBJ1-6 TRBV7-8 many CASSLARSPGSIYNSPLHF TGTGCCAGCAGCTTAGCCCGGTCGCCAGGGTCCATATATAATTCACCCCTCCACTTT
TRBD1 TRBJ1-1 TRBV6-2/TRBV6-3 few CASWKGSGGNTEAFF TGTGCCAGCTGGAAGGGGTCAGGGGGGAACACTGAAGCTTTCTTT
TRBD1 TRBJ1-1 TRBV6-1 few CASSPLTGGYTEAFF TGTGCCAGCAGCCCGTTGACAGGGGGTTACACTGAAGCTTTCTTT
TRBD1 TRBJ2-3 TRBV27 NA CASSLFGTALTDTQYF TGTGCCAGCAGTTTATTTGGGACAGCGCTCACAGATACGCAGTATTTT
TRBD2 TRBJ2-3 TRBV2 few CASSSTSGGEDTQYF TGTGCCAGCAGTTCCACTAGCGGGGGGGAAGATACGCAGTATTTT
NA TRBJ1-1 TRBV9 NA CASRSGSRDTEAFF TGTGCCAGCAGGAGCGGGTCCAGGGACACTGAAGCTTTCTTT
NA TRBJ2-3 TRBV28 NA CASMRESTDTQYF TGTGCCAGCATGCGAGAATCCACAGATACGCAGTATTTT
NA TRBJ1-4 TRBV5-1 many CASSRSTSRAVVEKLFF TGCGCCAGCTCGCGGTCGACATCAAGGGCAGTTGTTGAAAAACTGTTTTTT
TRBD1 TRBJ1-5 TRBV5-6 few CASSLPDRGGNQPQHF TGTGCCAGCAGCCTACCGGACAGGGGTGGCAATCAGCCCCAGCATTTT
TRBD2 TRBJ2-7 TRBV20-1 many CSALVAGEYYEQYF TGCAGTGCTCTCGTAGCGGGGGAATACTACGAGCAGTACTTC
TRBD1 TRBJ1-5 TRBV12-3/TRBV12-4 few CASSLDRGDNQPQHF TGTGCCAGCAGTTTGGACAGGGGGGACAATCAGCCCCAGCATTTT